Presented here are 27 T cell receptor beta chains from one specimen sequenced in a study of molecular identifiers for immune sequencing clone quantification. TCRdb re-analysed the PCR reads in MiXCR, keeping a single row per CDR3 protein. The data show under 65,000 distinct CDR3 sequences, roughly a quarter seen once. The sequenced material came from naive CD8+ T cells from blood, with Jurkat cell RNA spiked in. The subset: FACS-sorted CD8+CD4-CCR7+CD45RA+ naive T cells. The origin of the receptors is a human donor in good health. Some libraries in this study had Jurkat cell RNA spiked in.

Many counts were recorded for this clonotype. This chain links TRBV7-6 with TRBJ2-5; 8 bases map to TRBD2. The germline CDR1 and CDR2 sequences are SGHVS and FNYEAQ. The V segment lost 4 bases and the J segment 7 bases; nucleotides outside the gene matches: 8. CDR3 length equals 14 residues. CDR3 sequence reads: CASSSRLAPMTQYF. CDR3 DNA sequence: TGTGCCAGCAGCTCGCGACTAGCGCCCATGACCCAGTACTTC. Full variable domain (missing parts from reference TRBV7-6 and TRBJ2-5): GAGVSQSPRYKVTKRGQDVALRCDPISGHVSLYWYRQALGQGPEFLTYFNYEAQQDKSGLPNDRFSAERPEGSISTLTIQRTEQRDSAMYRCASSSRLAPMTQYFGPGTRLLVL.

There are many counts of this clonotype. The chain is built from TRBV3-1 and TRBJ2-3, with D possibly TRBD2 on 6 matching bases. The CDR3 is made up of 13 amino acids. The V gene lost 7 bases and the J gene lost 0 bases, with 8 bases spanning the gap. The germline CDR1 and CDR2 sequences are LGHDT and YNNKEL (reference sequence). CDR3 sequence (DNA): TGTGCCAGCACCGGGGGAAGCACAGATACGCAGTATTTT. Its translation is CASTGGSTDTQYF.

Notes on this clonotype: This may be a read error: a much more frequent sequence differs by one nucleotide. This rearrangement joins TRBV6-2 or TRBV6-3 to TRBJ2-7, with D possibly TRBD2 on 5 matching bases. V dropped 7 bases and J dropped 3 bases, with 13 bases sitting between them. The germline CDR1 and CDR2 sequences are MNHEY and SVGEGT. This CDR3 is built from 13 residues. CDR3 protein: CASNPGVIYEQYF. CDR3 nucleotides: TGTGCCAGCAACCCCGGGGTGATCTACGAGCAGTACTTC.

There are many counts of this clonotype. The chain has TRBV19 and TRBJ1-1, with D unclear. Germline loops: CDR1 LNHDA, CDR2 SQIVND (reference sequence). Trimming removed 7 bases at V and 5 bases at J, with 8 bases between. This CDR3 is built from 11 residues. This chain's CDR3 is CASIHPTEAFF. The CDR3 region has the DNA TGTGCCAGTATACATCCAACTGAAGCTTTCTTT.

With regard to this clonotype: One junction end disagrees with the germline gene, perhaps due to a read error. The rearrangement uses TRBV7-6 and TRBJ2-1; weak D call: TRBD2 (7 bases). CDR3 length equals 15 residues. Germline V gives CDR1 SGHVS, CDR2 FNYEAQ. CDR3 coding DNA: TGTGCCGGGAGGGGTGGGACATACCACTACAATGAGCGGTTCTTC. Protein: CAGRGGTYHYNERFF. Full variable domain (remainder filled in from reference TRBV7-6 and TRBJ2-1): GAGVSQSPRYKVTKRGQDVALRCDPISGHVSLYWYRQALGQGPEFLTYFNYEAQQDKSGLPNDRFSAERPEGSISTLTIQRTEQRDSAMYRCAGRGGTYHYNERFFGPGTRLTVL.

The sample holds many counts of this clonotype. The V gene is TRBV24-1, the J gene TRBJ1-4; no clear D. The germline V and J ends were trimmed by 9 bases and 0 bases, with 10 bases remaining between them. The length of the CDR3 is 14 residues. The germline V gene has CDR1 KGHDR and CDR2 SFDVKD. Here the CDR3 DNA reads TGTGCCACCCAAGAACTCACAACTAATGAAAAACTGTTTTTT. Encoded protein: CATQELTTNEKLFF.

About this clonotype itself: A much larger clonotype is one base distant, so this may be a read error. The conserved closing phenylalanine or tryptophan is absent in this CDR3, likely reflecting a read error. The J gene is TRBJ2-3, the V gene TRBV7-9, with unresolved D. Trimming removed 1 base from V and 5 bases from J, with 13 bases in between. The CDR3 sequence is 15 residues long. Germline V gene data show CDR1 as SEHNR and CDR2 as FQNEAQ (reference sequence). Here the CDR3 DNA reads TGTGCCAGCAGCTTAGTACAGCCTGGATTAGATACGCAGTATCTT. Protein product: CASSLVQPGLDTQYL.

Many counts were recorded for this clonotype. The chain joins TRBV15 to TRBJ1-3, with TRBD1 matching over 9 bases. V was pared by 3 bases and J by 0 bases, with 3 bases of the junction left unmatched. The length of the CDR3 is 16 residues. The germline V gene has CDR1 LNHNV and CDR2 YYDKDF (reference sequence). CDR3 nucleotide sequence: TGTGCCACCAGCAGGGACAGGGGATTCTCTGGAAACACCATATATTTT. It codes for CATSRDRGFSGNTIYF.

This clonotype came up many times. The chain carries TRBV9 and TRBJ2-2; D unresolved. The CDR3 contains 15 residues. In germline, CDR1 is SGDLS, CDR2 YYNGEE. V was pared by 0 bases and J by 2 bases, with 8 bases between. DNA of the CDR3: TGTGCCAGCAGCGTAGCTGAGGACAACACCGGGGAGCTGTTTTTT. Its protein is CASSVAEDNTGELFF.

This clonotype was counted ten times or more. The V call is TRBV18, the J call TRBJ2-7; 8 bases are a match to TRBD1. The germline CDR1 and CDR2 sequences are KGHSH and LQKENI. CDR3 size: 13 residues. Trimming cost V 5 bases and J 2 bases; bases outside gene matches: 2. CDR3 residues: CASSDRGTYEQYF. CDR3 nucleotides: TGTGCCAGCTCAGACAGGGGAACCTACGAGCAGTACTTC.

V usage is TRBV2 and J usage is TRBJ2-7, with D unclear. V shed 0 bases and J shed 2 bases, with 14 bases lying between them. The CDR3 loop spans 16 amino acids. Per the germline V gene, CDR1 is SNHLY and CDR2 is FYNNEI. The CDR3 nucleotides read TGTGCCAGCAGTGAAGCCCAGGCCTCTATAGCCTACGAGCAGTACTTC. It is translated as CASSEAQASIAYEQYF. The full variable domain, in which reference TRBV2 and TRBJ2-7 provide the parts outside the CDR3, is EPEVTQTPSHQVTQMGQEVILRCVPISNHLYFYWYRQILGQKVEFLVSFYNNEISEKSEIFDDQFSVERPDGSNFTLKIRSTKLEDSAMYFCASSEAQASIAYEQYFGPGTRLTVT.

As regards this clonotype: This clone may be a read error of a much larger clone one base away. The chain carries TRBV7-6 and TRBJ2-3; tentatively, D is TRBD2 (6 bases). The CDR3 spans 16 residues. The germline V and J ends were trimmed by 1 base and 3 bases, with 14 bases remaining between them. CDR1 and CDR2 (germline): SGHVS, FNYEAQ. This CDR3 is CASSLVTSGPTDTQYF. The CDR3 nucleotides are TGTGCCAGCAGCTTAGTAACGAGCGGGCCAACAGATACGCAGTATTTT.

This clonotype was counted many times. The CDR3, as DNA: TGCGCCAGCAGCTTGTCGCCCGGACAGGGGTCGACTGGGGCCAACGTCCTGACTTTC. The encoded protein is CASSLSPGQGSTGANVLTF. V gene TRBV5-1 combines with J gene TRBJ2-6; 9 bases match TRBD1. This CDR3 is 19 amino acids long. J was trimmed by 2 bases and V by 1 base; bases with no gene match: 10. CDR1 and CDR2 (germline): SGHRS, YFSETQ. Full variable domain (rest looked up from reference TRBV5-1 and TRBJ2-6): KAGVTQTPRYLIKTRGQQVTLSCSPISGHRSVSWYQQTPGQGLQFLFEYFSETQRNKGNFPGRFSGRQFSNSRSEMNVSTLELGDSALYLCASSLSPGQGSTGANVLTFGAGSRLTVL.

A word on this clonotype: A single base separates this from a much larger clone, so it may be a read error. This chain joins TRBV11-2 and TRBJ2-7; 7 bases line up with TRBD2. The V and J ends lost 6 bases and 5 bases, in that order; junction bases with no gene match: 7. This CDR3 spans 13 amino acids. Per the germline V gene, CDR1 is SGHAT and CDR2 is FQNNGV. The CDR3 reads CASRFGGSHEQYF. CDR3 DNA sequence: TGTGCCAGCAGATTCGGGGGGTCCCACGAGCAGTACTTC.

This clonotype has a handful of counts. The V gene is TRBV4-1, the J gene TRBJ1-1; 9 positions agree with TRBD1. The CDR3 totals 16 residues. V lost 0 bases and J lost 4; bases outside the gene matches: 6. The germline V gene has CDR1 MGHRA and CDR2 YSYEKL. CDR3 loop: CASSQDSGTGSTEAFF. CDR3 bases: TGCGCCAGCAGCCAAGATTCCGGGACAGGGAGCACTGAAGCTTTCTTT.

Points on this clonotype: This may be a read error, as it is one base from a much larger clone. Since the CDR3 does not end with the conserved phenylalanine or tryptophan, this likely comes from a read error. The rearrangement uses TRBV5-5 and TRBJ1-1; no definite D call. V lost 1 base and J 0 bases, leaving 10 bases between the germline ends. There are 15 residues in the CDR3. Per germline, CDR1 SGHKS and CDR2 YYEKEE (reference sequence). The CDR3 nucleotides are TGTGCCAGCAGCTTGTACAGCGTCATGAACACTGAAGCTTTCTTA. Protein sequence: CASSLYSVMNTEAFL.

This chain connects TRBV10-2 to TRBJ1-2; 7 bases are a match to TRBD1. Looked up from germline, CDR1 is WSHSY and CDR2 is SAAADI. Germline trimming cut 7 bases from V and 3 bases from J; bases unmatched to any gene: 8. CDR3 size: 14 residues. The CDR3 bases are TGCGCCAGCACCCTAGAAAGGGGGCACTATGGCTACACCTTC. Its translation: CASTLERGHYGYTF.

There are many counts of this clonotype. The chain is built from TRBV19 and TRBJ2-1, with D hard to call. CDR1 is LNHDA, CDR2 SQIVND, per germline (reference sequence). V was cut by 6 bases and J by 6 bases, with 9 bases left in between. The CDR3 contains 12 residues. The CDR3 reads CASSAWGNEQFF. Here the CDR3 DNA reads TGTGCCAGTAGCGCCTGGGGCAATGAGCAGTTCTTC.

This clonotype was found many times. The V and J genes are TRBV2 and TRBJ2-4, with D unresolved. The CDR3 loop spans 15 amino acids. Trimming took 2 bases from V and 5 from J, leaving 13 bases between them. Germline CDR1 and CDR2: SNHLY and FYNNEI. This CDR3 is CASSESAAAQNIQYF. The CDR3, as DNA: TGTGCCAGCAGTGAATCGGCGGCAGCTCAAAACATTCAGTACTTC.

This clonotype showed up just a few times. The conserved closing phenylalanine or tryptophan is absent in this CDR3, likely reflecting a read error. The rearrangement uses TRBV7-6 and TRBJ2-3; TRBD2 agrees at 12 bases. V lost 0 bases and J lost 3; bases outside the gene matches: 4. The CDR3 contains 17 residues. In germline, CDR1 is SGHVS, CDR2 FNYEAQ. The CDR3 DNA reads TGTGCCAGCAGCTTAGCGGCTAGCGGGGGGGCTACAGATACGCAGTATCTT. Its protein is CASSLAASGGATDTQYL.

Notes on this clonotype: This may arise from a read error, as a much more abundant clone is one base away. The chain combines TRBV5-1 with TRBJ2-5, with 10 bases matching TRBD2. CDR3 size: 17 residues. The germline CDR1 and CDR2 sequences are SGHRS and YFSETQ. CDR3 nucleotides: TGCGCCAGCAGCTTGGAGGGGCTAGCGGGAGATCGAGAGGCCCAGTACTTC. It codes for CASSLEGLAGDREAQYF.

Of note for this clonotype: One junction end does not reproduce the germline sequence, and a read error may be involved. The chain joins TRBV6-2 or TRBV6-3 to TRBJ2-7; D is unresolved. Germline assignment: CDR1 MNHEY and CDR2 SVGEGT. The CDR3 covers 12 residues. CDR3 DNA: TGTGCCCGCAGTTACTCGGGCGCGGAGCCGTCCTTC. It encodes CARSYSGAEPSF.

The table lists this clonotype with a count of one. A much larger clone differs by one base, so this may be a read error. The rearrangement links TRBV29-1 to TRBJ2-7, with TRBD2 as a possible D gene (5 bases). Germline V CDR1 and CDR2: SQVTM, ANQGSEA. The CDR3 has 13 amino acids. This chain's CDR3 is CGVVGAQNYEQYF. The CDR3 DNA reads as TGCGGCGTTGTGGGAGCCCAGAACTACGAGCAGTACTTC.

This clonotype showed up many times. CDR3 DNA: TGTGCCAGCAGTCAGGACATGGGCGAGCAGTACTTC. It is translated as CASSQDMGEQYF. The chain links TRBV28 to TRBJ2-7; D may be TRBD1 (5 bases). V lost 5 bases, J lost 6 bases, and 11 bases lay in between. Germline V gene lookup returns CDR1 MDHEN and CDR2 SYDVKM. The CDR3 contains 12 residues.

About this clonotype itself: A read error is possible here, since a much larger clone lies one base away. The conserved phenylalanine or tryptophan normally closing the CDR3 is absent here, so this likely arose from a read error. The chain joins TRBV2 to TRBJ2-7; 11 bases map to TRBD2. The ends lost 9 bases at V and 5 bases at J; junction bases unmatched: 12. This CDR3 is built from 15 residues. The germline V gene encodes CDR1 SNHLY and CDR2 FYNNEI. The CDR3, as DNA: TGTGCCAGTGAGATGGGACTAGCGGCCCCCCACGAGCAGTACTCC. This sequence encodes CASEMGLAAPHEQYS.

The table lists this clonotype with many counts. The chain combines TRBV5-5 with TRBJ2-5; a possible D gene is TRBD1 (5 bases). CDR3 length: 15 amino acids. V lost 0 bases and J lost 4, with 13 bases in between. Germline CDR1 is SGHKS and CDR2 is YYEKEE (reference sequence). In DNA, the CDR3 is TGTGCCAGCAGCTTGGTGGGCCAGGGCACAGAGACCCAGTACTTC. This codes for CASSLVGQGTETQYF. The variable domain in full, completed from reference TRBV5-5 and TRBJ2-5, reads DAGVTQSPTHLIKTRGQQVTLRCSPISGHKSVSWYQQVLGQGPQFIFQYYEKEERGRGNFPDRFSARQFPNYSSELNVNALLLGDSALYLCASSLVGQGTETQYFGPGTRLLVL.

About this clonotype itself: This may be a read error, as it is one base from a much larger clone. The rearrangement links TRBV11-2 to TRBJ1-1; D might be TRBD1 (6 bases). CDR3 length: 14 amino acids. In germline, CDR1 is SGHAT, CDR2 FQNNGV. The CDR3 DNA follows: TGTGCCAGCGGCTTAACGAGGGGGTATCCTGAAGCTTTCTTT. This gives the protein CASGLTRGYPEAFF.